The entry below describes one T cell receptor (beta chain). Its antigen has not been determined. No much larger clone is present one base from it, and per-base qualities are unavailable. From the cysteine through the phenylalanine, the CDR3 covers 15 amino acids. Just the 45-base CDR3 DNA is kept, in frame starting at base 1. Clipping removes 4 bases from V and 8 bases from J, with 14 as the unmatched junction base count. As encoded in the germline V gene, CDR1 is SGHTA while CDR2 is FQGNSA. The sample belongs to a study of OX40 agonist ivuxolimab in advanced cancers. Turning to the overall study: Ivuxolimab was an agonistic, fully human IgG2 monoclonal antibody directed against OX40 (CD134), a costimulatory receptor. In the dose-escalation cohort, nearly 85% of patients were male, and the mean age was around 60 years with a range of roughly 23 to 90. Three dose-escalation patients achieved partial responses, one with hepatocellular carcinoma and two with cutaneous melanoma. Intravenous ivuxolimab was administered to patients every 2 weeks at six dose levels: 0.01, 0.1, 0.3, 1.5, 3 and 10 mg/kg. The point of sequencing TCRbeta in the periphery was to test whether ivuxolimab changed TCR sequence diversity and drove clonal T-cell expansion. Patients were allowed to have had prior anti-PD-1, anti-PD-L1 or anti-CTLA-4 therapy, and around 40% of the dose-escalation patients had previously received checkpoint inhibitors. The monotherapy dose-escalation portion (N of about 49 patients) of the phase I ivuxolimab trial is reported in the paper. Of the approximately 54 patients in dose escalation, around 19 had hepatocellular carcinoma, around 15 had melanoma, 9 had renal cell carcinoma and 9 had head and neck cancer. Study-wide conclusions, independent of this receptor: Low levels of normalized T-cell clonal expansion were also seen in some patients who did not respond. After ivuxolimab, CD8+ T cells had more expanded clones than CD4+ T cells on average. Antigen specificity was not determined for the clonally expanded peripheral T cells. In the 0.1-3.0 mg/kg groups, partial responders were among the patients with the lowest normalized peripheral clonal expansion, particularly in CD8+ T cells. At doses of 0.1 to 3.0 mg/kg, clonal expansion of both CD4+ and CD8+ blood T cells was observed from baseline to week 6.

Genomic DNA was isolated from the sorted cells so that the TCRbeta CDR3 region could be sequenced. The immunoSEQ Assay was used to sequence the TCRbeta CDR3 regions. TCRdb obtained this table from immuneACCESS and retained in-frame rearrangements with V and J assigned. These tables miss some clones; where compared with another copy, unresolved V genes account for less than half of the shortfall, and the remainder is unexplained. The sample profile shows under 85,000 clones; about 88% of them were found once. The biggest ten clones account for about 2.4% of the sample. Patients with a history of autoimmune disease or receiving systemic immunosuppression were excluded from the trial. Peripheral blood for TCR sequencing was drawn from every dose cohort at baseline, at cycle 4 day 1 and at cycle 7 day 1. Samples were obtained from an open-label, multicenter, first-in-human phase I dose-escalation trial of ivuxolimab. Adults with locally advanced or metastatic melanoma, renal cell carcinoma, hepatocellular carcinoma or head and neck squamous cell carcinoma were enrolled in the trial. Before TCR sequencing, CD4+ T cells and CD8+ T cells were sorted from peripheral blood as separate populations.

Specimen: CD4+ or CD8+ T cells sorted from blood, collected in a trial of the OX40 agonist ivuxolimab. The TCR was taken from an adult with an advanced solid tumor such as melanoma, head and neck, liver or kidney cancer. The chain couples TRBV7-2 to TRBJ2-7, and TRBD2 matches 7 of the central bases. The CDR3 region: CASSSPGLGPLQQYF. The sequence in DNA is TGTGCCAGCAGCTCCCCTGGACTAGGTCCACTCCAGCAGTACTTC.